A single sample gave rise to the 6 T cell receptor beta chains below, sequenced in a study of T cells in Graves' hyperthyroidism and ophthalmopathy. It was RNA transcripts that yielded the amplified TCR beta CDR3 regions. TCR CDR3 regions were first amplified by RT-PCR with HTBI primers. MiXCR, applied by TCRdb to the multiplex PCR reads, yields one record per CDR3 protein. The table lists approximately 720,000 distinct CDR3 sequences, around 20% of them singletons. Sequencing used blood. All receptors come from a woman aged 50 to 65 with Graves' hyperthyroidism that later progressed to Graves' ophthalmopathy.

This clonotype occurred many times. The chain combines TRBV2 with TRBJ2-7; a weak D match, TRBD1 (6 bases). This CDR3 has 18 residues. In germline, CDR1 is SNHLY, CDR2 FYNNEI. V lost 6 bases and J 0 bases, leaving 24 bases between the germline ends. In nucleotides, the CDR3 is TGTGCCAGCAGCTCCGGGACACGACACTCGGACTCCTCCTACGAGCAGTACTTC. It specifies CASSSGTRHSDSSYEQYF.

This clonotype was counted only a few times. The rearrangement uses TRBV9 and TRBJ2-3; D might be TRBD2 (6 bases). CDR1 is SGDLS and CDR2 is YYNGEE in the germline V gene. V lost 1 base to trimming and J lost 5 bases, with 11 bases between them. The CDR3 spans 14 residues. CDR3 nucleotide sequence: TGTGCCAGCAGCGTACTAGGAGCGGGAGATACGCAGTATTTT. This gives the protein CASSVLGAGDTQYF.

This clonotype was seen a few times. The V gene is TRBV6-1, the J gene TRBJ1-5, with D unresolved. The CDR3 loop spans 14 amino acids. Germline V gives CDR1 MNHNS, CDR2 SASEGT. The V and J ends lost 2 bases and 5 bases respectively, with 10 bases between them. As DNA, the CDR3 is TGTGCCAGCAGTGAAATGATGATAGATCAGCCCCAGCATTTT. Its protein product is CASSEMMIDQPQHF.

The chain couples TRBV19 to TRBJ2-2; D is perhaps TRBD1 or TRBD2 (6 bases each). Germline V gene lookup returns CDR1 LNHDA and CDR2 SQIVND (reference sequence). Trimming pared 7 bases from V and 0 bases from J, leaving 21 bases between. The length of the CDR3 is 18 residues. The CDR3 DNA is TGTGCCAGTAACCCTTCCGGGGGCGAGGTCTCGAACACCGGGGAGCTGTTTTTT. It encodes CASNPSGGEVSNTGELFF.

The chain has TRBV7-9 and TRBJ2-7; D may be TRBD2 (5 bases). The V and J ends lost 5 bases and 1 base respectively, with 9 bases between them. The CDR3 covers 13 residues. The germline V gene has CDR1 SEHNR and CDR2 FQNEAQ (reference sequence). The CDR3 loop is CASSPEASYEQYF. The CDR3 region has the DNA TGTGCCAGCAGCCCGGAGGCGTCCTACGAGCAGTACTTC.

This clonotype appeared a few times. The rearrangement joins TRBV30 to TRBJ2-5; TRBD1 matches 8 bases. The CDR3 is 12 residues long. V gave up 3 bases and J gave up 3 bases; unmatched junction bases: 0. Germline V lookup: CDR1 GTSNPN, CDR2 SVGIG (reference sequence). The CDR3 is CAWRQGEETQYF. In DNA, the CDR3 is TGTGCCTGGAGACAGGGGGAAGAGACCCAGTACTTC.